The text below deals with one T cell receptor (beta chain). In this sample, this clonotype turned up many times. Its antigen is currently not known. No clone much larger than this one lies a single base away; base qualities are absent. The data were taken from a study of early T cells in non-severe SARS-CoV-2 infection (dated by TCRdb to the early 2020s). With respect to the entire study: TCR sequencing used bulk RNA from unsorted whole blood, so alpha and beta chains could not be paired. Overall study outcomes, separate from this receptor: VDJdb matching was skewed toward anti-spike CD8 responses, so virus-specific expansions were likely underestimated and private and CD4 specificities were missed.

A case-control design nested within a healthcare worker cohort in London, UK, was used, with weekly nasopharyngeal swab PCR tests and blood sampling performed. Between 23 and 31 March 2020, the week of the UK lockdown, healthcare workers were enrolled and then followed up weekly for as long as 16 weeks. The method was 5' RACE. This sample was sequenced with a NextSeq 500. To correct for sequencing error and PCR bias, the TCR library protocol tagged individual cDNA molecules with unique molecular identifiers. Sequencing covered both TCR alpha and beta chains, and within each sample the abundances of alpha and beta sequences were tightly co-correlated. Per the original workflow: Decombinator V4 was used to annotate the V gene, J gene and CDR3 of the TCR sequences. Expanded TCRs were defined as changing significantly between any two time points under a Poisson model with p below 0.0001. TCR abundances were normalised to the total number of TCRs sequenced in each sample and reported as counts per million. MAIT TCRs were defined by TRAV1-2 paired with TRAJ12, TRAJ20 or TRAJ33, and iNKT TCRs by TRAV10 paired with TRAJ18. VDJdb, accessed 1 November 2021, was searched for CMV, EBV and SARS-CoV-2 annotated TCRs, excluding TCRs annotated for multiple antigens. The raw public reads went through TCRdb reprocessing: fastp at Q25, MiXCR clone calling, in-frame beta chains kept. A single entry per CDR3 protein holds the most common genes and DNA from its merged rows. The authors' filters were not applied to this entry. In all, the sample holds tens of thousands of distinct CDR3 sequences, and 3.6% of those were seen once. The ten most abundant clones make up around 5.5% of the sample.

Based on the germline V gene, the CDR1 and CDR2 sequences are SGHVS and FNYEAQ. Ends trimmed: V by 3 bases, J by 5 bases; bases unmatched to a gene: 10. The CDR3 holds 17 amino acids from the cysteine to the phenylalanine. Just CDR3 DNA is preserved here, 51 bases in frame from base 1. The chain employs TRBV7-6 and TRBJ2-2; 9 bases in the middle match TRBD2. The source is an adult who was a healthcare worker with PCR-confirmed SARS-CoV-2 infection or an uninfected control (not recorded which). Sequenced sample: whole blood. At the DNA level, the sequence is TGTGCCAGCAGCTTGCTCTCGGCGGGAGGGCTGACCGGGGAGCTGTTTTTT. This is translated as CASSLLSAGGLTGELFF.